The 27 T cell receptor beta chains below were found in one sample sequenced in a study of blood T cell repertoires in COVID-19. The repertoire was sequenced with immunoSEQ multiplex PCR; TCRdb's copy has only in-frame clones and lacks some. The sample consists of about 180,000 clones, around 83% of them appearing once. The specimen sequenced was peripheral blood. The source of these receptors is a human donor in a cohort sampled during active COVID-19.

V gene TRBV9 combines with J gene TRBJ1-1; weak D call: TRBD1 (5 bases). The ends were cut back, 3 bases at V and 1 base at J, with 10 bases in the middle. The CDR3 has 14 residues. Per the germline V gene, CDR1 is SGDLS and CDR2 is YYNGEE. The CDR3 region has the DNA TGTGCCAGCAGCGCCGACGGACAGAACACTGAAGCTTTCTTT. Protein product: CASSADGQNTEAFF.

The chain carries TRBV21-1 and TRBJ2-7; the tabulated D call, TRBD1, remains unverified against the DNA. TRBV21-1 is designated a pseudogene. The CDR3 consists of 12 residues. The CDR3 DNA reads as TGTGCCGGCTGGACAGGGATCTGCGAGCAGTACTTC. It is translated as CAGWTGICEQYF.

The chain carries TRBV5-4 and TRBJ2-7; 7 bases are a match to TRBD1. The CDR3 covers 14 residues. Trimming cost V 2 bases and J 4 bases; bases outside gene matches: 6. Germline V lookup: CDR1 SGHNT, CDR2 YYREEE (reference sequence). The CDR3 here is CASSLGGLGYEQYF. DNA for the CDR3: TGTGCCAGCAGCTTAGGGGGCTTGGGATACGAGCAGTACTTC.

The J gene is TRBJ2-2, the V gene TRBV28; possible D gene TRBD2, 5 bases. V gave up 8 bases and J gave up 6 bases, with 13 bases separating them. Germline assignment: CDR1 MDHEN and CDR2 SYDVKM. The CDR3 covers 13 residues. In DNA, the CDR3 is TGTGCCAGCGTGAGGGAGTACCCCGGGGAGCTGTTTTTT. It codes for CASVREYPGELFF.

The sample holds a few counts of this clone. The J gene is TRBJ2-7, the V gene TRBV7-9; 9 bases map to TRBD2. The CDR3 runs 13 residues. Germline loops: CDR1 SEHNR, CDR2 FQNEAQ (reference sequence). The V gene end was trimmed by 10 bases and the J gene end by 3 bases; junction bases not matched to a gene: 7. In DNA form, the CDR3 reads TGTGCCAACAGTAGCGGGAGTCTCTACGAGCAGTACTTC. Residues: CANSSGSLYEQYF.

V usage is TRBV5-1 and J usage is TRBJ2-7; the D gene is possibly TRBD1 (5 bases). Deletions cut 0 bases from V and 0 bases from J, with 10 bases between. CDR3 length: 15 residues. Germline V gives CDR1 SGHRS, CDR2 YFSETQ. The CDR3 region is CASSLVGAPSYEQYF. Here the CDR3 DNA reads TGCGCCAGCAGCTTGGTAGGGGCCCCCTCCTACGAGCAGTACTTC.

The chain recombines TRBV7-3 with TRBJ1-4, with no clear D. The V and J ends lost 5 bases and 0 bases respectively, with 10 bases between them. The CDR3 loop spans 15 amino acids. Per the germline V gene, CDR1 is SGHTA and CDR2 is FQGTGA. CDR3 protein: CASSAKLSTNEKLFF. DNA for the CDR3: TGTGCCAGCAGCGCAAAACTGTCAACTAATGAAAAACTGTTTTTT.

This chain links TRBV7-8 with TRBJ1-5; no clear D. The germline V gene has CDR1 SGHVS and CDR2 FQNEAQ. Trimming took 0 bases from V and 12 from J, leaving 15 bases between them. The CDR3 consists of 14 residues. CDR3 nucleotides: TGTGCCAGCAGCTTAGCCCCAGAGTCTCGGGTCCAGCATTTT. Its translation is CASSLAPESRVQHF.

The chain is built from TRBV18 and TRBJ1-5; D might be TRBD1 (6 bases). Germline loops: CDR1 KGHSH, CDR2 LQKENI. Trimming shortened V by 6 bases and J by 2 bases, and 11 bases separated the two germline ends. The CDR3 runs 14 residues. The CDR3 loop is CASSGGAGNQPQHF. The CDR3 coding sequence is TGTGCCAGCTCTGGGGGGGCGGGCAATCAGCCCCAGCATTTT.

Comments on this clone: An end of the junction differs from the germline gene, which may be a read error. This rearrangement joins TRBV19 to TRBJ1-2; the match to TRBD1 covers 9 bases. Germline CDR1 is LNHDA and CDR2 is SQIVND (reference sequence). There are 13 residues in the CDR3. Here the CDR3 DNA reads TGTGCCAGTAGTATAGATGGGGGAGGACAGGGGATCTTC. It is translated as CASSIDGGGQGIF.

The chain combines TRBV7-2 with TRBJ2-1; 7 positions match TRBD2. Germline V gene data show CDR1 as SGHTA and CDR2 as FQGNSA. The CDR3 is 15 residues long. V gave up 1 base and J gave up 3 bases; unmatched junction bases: 3. CDR3 sequence reads: CASSLGLAVYNEQFF. The CDR3 nucleotides are TGTGCCAGCAGCTTAGGGCTAGCGGTCTACAATGAGCAGTTCTTC.

The chain uses TRBV9 and TRBJ2-2; D gene uncertain. In germline, CDR1 is SGDLS, CDR2 YYNGEE. Deletions cut 0 bases from V and 5 bases from J, with 17 bases between. The CDR3 is 17 amino acids. CDR3 region: CASSVVSGLTSTGELFF. For the CDR3, the DNA is TGTGCCAGCAGCGTAGTATCAGGCCTTACAAGTACCGGGGAGCTGTTTTTT.

The chain recombines TRBV2 with TRBJ2-5; 15 nucleotides agree with TRBD2. CDR3 size: 16 residues. Germline V lookup: CDR1 SNHLY, CDR2 FYNNEI. V trimming: 9 bases; J trimming: 3 bases; junction bases outside the gene matches: 8. CDR3 in DNA: TGTGCCAGTGTACTAGGACTAGCGGGGGGGGAAGAGACCCAGTACTTC. Protein sequence: CASVLGLAGGEETQYF.

This chain uses TRBV27 with TRBJ2-2; 8 bases agree with TRBD2. The CDR3 loop spans 18 amino acids. V was clipped by 3 bases and J by 0 bases; unmatched bases: 9. Germline-derived CDR1 and CDR2 are MNHEY and SMNVEV (reference sequence). Here the CDR3 DNA reads TGTGCCAGCAGTTTGAGGCCGGGGGGGGCGGCGAACACCGGGGAGCTGTTTTTT. It codes for CASSLRPGGAANTGELFF.

This clone was seen more than once but under ten times. The rearrangement joins TRBV10-2 to TRBJ1-1, with D unclear. Trimming removed 0 bases from V and 2 bases from J, with 10 bases in between. Germline lookup yields CDR1 WSHSY and CDR2 SAAADI. The CDR3 covers 15 residues. The chain's CDR3 is CASSESMGSNTEAFF. Written as DNA, the CDR3 is TGCGCCAGCAGTGAGTCAATGGGCAGCAACACTGAAGCTTTCTTT.

The J gene is TRBJ2-3, the V gene TRBV7-3; 7 bases align to TRBD2. The length of the CDR3 is 18 residues. Germline assignment: CDR1 SGHTA and CDR2 FQGTGA. With V trimmed by 5 bases and J by 2 bases, 16 bases remained unmatched. CDR3 in amino acids: CASSPNAGGSKYTDTQYF. For the CDR3, the DNA is TGTGCCAGCAGCCCCAACGCCGGGGGGTCTAAGTACACAGATACGCAGTATTTT. The full variable domain, rest sourced from reference TRBV7-3 and TRBJ2-3, is GAGVSQTPSNKVTEKGKYVELRCDPISGHTALYWYRQSLGQGPEFLIYFQGTGAADDSGLPNDRFFAVRPEGSVSTLKIQRTERGDSAVYLCASSPNAGGSKYTDTQYFGPGTRLTVL.

The CDR3 reads CASSLAWTGVGDTQYF. DNA of the CDR3: TGTGCCAGCAGCTTGGCCTGGACAGGGGTAGGAGATACGCAGTATTTT. This chain connects TRBV5-6 to TRBJ2-3; 9 bases align to TRBD1. V was clipped by 0 bases and J by 5 bases; unmatched bases: 7. Germline V gene lookup returns CDR1 SGHDT and CDR2 YYEEEE. The CDR3 is made up of 16 amino acids.

This clone was seen more than once but under ten times. V is TRBV7-2 and J is TRBJ2-5, with D uncertain. Germline loops: CDR1 SGHTA, CDR2 FQGNSA. The CDR3 sequence is 16 residues long. V lost 5 bases to trimming and J lost 1 base, with 17 bases between them. CDR3 sequence: CASSPLNYGPQETQYF. CDR3 DNA: TGTGCCAGCAGCCCTCTAAACTACGGCCCCCAAGAGACCCAGTACTTC.

The chain links TRBV5-4 to TRBJ2-1; 8 positions match TRBD2. The CDR3 loop spans 15 amino acids. From germline, CDR1 is SGHNT and CDR2 YYREEE (reference sequence). V lost 7 bases to trimming and J lost 4 bases; unmatched junction nucleotides: 10. The CDR3 spells CASSEASGPYNEQFF. The CDR3 DNA follows: TGTGCCAGCTCGGAGGCTAGCGGGCCGTACAATGAGCAGTTCTTC.

The genes are TRBV2 and TRBJ1-4; tentatively, D is TRBD1 (6 bases). Germline V gene data show CDR1 as SNHLY and CDR2 as FYNNEI. The CDR3 is 15 amino acids. The ends were cut back, 7 bases at V and 3 bases at J, with 15 bases in the middle. The CDR3 DNA reads as TGTGCCAGCAAGGCAGGGGTTGTGCCTAATGAAAAACTGTTTTTT. Its protein is CASKAGVVPNEKLFF.

The V gene is TRBV5-1, the J gene TRBJ2-7; no reliable D call. The CDR3 extends over 14 amino acids. Trimming took off 4 bases at V and 3 bases at J, with 14 bases between the two ends. Germline V gene lookup returns CDR1 SGHRS and CDR2 YFSETQ. The CDR3 region has the DNA TGCGCCAGCAGCCCCATCGTCGTGAGCTACGAGCAGTACTTC. It is translated as CASSPIVVSYEQYF.

Turning to this clone: The junction differs from germline at one of its ends, possibly a read error. The rearrangement links TRBV5-5 to TRBJ1-3; 8 bases agree with TRBD1. CDR3 length equals 16 residues. CDR1 SGHKS and CDR2 YYEKEE come from the germline V gene (reference sequence). The CDR3 DNA reads TGTGCCAGCACCTTGACAGGGGCCCTTACTGGAAACACCATATATTTT. As protein: CASTLTGALTGNTIYF.

The gene calls are TRBV11-3 and TRBJ2-3; TRBD2 agrees at 9 bases. Trimming removed 5 bases from V and 1 base from J; junction bases left unmatched: 7. From germline, CDR1 is SGHNT and CDR2 YENEEA. This CDR3 is built from 16 residues. The CDR3 bases are TGTGCCAGCAGCCCGCAGGGCGGGAGGGGCACAGATACGCAGTATTTT. This codes for CASSPQGGRGTDTQYF.

This clone has a single count. This sequence joins TRBV7-2 and TRBJ1-5, with a possible D match to TRBD1 (6 bases). V lost 3 bases to trimming and J lost 4 bases, with 16 bases between them. The CDR3 consists of 16 residues. The V gene's germline CDR1 is SGHTA and CDR2 FQGNSA. The CDR3 spells CASSFRGGGSNQPQHF. In DNA, the CDR3 is TGTGCCAGCAGCTTTAGAGGGGGGGGATCTAATCAGCCCCAGCATTTT.

CDR3 sequence reads: CAISPGQDYEQYF. The CDR3, as DNA: TGTGCCATCAGCCCGGGACAAGACTACGAGCAGTACTTC. The V gene is TRBV10-3, the J gene TRBJ2-7, with a weak D call TRBD1 (6 bases). The V gene's germline CDR1 is ENHRY and CDR2 SYGVKD. Trimming pared 6 bases from V and 3 bases from J, leaving 12 bases between. CDR3 size: 13 residues.

The genes are TRBV4-3 and TRBJ2-7; TRBD1 agrees at 7 bases. J lost 3 bases, V lost 4 bases, and 3 bases had no gene match. CDR3 length equals 13 residues. From germline, CDR1 is LGHNA and CDR2 YSLEER. CDR3 sequence (DNA): TGCGCCAGCAGCCCGGGGACAGACTACGAGCAGTACTTC. Its translation is CASSPGTDYEQYF.

The table lists this clone with a few counts. This sequence joins TRBV27 and TRBJ1-2; 7 bases are a match to TRBD1. V was clipped by 8 bases and J by 3 bases; unmatched bases: 15. CDR1 MNHEY and CDR2 SMNVEV come from the germline V gene (reference sequence). The CDR3 contains 16 residues. CDR3 coding DNA: TGTGCCAGCGAGCCTGACCCAGGGGGAGGTGACTATGGCTACACCTTC. Protein sequence: CASEPDPGGGDYGYTF.